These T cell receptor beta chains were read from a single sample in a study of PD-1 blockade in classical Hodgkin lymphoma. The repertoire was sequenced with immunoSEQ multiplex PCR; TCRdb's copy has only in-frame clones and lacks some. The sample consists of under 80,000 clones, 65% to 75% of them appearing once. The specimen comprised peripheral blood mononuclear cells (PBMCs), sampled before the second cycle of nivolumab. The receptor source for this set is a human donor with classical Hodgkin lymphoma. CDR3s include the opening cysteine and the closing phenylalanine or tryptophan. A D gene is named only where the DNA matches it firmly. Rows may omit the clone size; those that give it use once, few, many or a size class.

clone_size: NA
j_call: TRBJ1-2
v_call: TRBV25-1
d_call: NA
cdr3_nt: TGTGCCAGCAGTGAATTGGGCGGCTATGGCTACACCTTC
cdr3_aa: CASSELGGYGYTF

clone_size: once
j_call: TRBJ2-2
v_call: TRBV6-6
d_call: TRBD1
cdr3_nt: TGTGCCAGCACCTCCGGGACAGGGTTCACCGGGGAGCTGTTTTTT
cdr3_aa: CASTSGTGFTGELFF

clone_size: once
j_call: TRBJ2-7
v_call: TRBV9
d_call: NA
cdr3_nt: TGTGCCAGCAGCGTAGCTCTGGGGAGCTCCTACGAGCAGTACTTC
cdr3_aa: CASSVALGSSYEQYF

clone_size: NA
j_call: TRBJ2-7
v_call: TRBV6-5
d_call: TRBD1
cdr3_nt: TGTGCCAGCAGTTACTGGGAAGGGGGCAGCTACGAGCAGTACTTC
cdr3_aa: CASSYWEGGSYEQYF

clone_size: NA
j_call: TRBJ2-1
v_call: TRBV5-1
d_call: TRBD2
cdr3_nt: TGCGCCAGCAGCCCGGGGCCTAGCGGGGGTAATGAGCAGTTCTTC
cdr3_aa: CASSPGPSGGNEQFF

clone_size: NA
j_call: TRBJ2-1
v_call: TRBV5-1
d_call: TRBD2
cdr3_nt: TGCGCCAGCAGCCACACTAGCGGGAGTTTAGATGAGCAGTTCTTC
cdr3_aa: CASSHTSGSLDEQFF

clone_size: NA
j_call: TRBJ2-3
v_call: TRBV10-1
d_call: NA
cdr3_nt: TGCGCCAGCAGTGATGGGATCGCGGGGAGCACAGATACGCAGTATTTT
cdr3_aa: CASSDGIAGSTDTQYF

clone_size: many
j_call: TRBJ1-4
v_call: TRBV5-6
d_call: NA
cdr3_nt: TGTGCCAGCAGCCGATGGGGTGCAACTAATGAAAAACTGTTTTTT
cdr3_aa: CASSRWGATNEKLFF

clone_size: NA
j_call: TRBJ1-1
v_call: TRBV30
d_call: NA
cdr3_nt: TGTGCCTGGATCAGGAAAGTAGGTGAAGCTTTCTTT
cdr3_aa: CAWIRKVGEAFF

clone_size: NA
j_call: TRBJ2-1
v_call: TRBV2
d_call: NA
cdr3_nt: TGTGCCAGCAGAACCGACAAGAATGAGCAGTTCTTC
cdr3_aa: CASRTDKNEQFF

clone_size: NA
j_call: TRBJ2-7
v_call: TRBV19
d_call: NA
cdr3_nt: TGTGCCAGTAGTGGGGAAGGGGGAGGAAAGCAGTACTTC
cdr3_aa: CASSGEGGGKQYF

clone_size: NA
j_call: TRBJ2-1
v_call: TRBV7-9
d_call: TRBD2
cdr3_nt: TGTGCCAGCAGTCCTACCCCGGGGCTAGCGCGGGGGGATGAGCAGTTCTTC
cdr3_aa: CASSPTPGLARGDEQFF

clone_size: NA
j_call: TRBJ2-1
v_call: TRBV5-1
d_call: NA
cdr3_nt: TGCGCCAGCAGCTCCGAGGACCCCAACTACAATGAGCAGTTCTTC
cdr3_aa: CASSSEDPNYNEQFF

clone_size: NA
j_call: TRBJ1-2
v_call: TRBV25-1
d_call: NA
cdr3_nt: TGTGCCAGCAGTGAAACGGGCAGGAACTTTATAACCTTC
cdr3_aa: CASSETGRNFITF

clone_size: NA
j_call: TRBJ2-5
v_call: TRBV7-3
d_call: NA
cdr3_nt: TGTGCCAGCAGCTTATTAGGGGGAGAGACCCAGTACTTC
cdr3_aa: CASSLLGGETQYF

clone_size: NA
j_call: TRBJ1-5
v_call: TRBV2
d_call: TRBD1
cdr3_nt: TGTGCCAGCAGGCTAGACAGGGCGGGCAATCAGCCCCAGCATTTT
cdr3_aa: CASRLDRAGNQPQHF

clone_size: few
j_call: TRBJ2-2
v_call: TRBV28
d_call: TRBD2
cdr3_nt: TGTGCCAGCACCCCCTTAGCGGGGACGAACACCGGGGAGCTGTTTTTT
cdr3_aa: CASTPLAGTNTGELFF